Presented here are 29 T cell receptor beta chains from one specimen sequenced in a study of breast tumors, draining lymph nodes, adjacent tissues. Each CDR3 protein gets one entry after TCRdb re-called the multiplex PCR reads with MiXCR. The repertoire holds 55,000 to 75,000 distinct CDR3 sequences, around 43% seen once, with approximately 9.1% in the top ten. Sequencing input: breast tumor tissue. The receptor set was obtained from a female donor with breast cancer. Some clones in this sample may be carry-over from other donors' samples.

Points on this clonotype: A much larger clone is a single base away; this may be a read error. The chain recombines TRBV12-3 or TRBV12-4 with TRBJ1-2; D may be TRBD1 (6 bases). This CDR3 spans 14 amino acids. V was cut by 3 bases and J by 6 bases, with 14 bases left in between. This chain's CDR3 is CASSFVGGRDGYTF. The CDR3 DNA reads as TGTGCCAGCAGTTTCGTAGGGGGGAGGGATGGCTACACCTTC.

This clonotype was counted ten times or more. The chain combines TRBV12-5 with TRBJ1-2; no definite D call. V was cut by 0 bases and J by 0 bases, with 11 bases left in between. CDR1 is LGHNT and CDR2 is FRNRAP in the germline V gene. This CDR3 region has 16 residues. CDR3 bases: TGTGCTAGTGGTTTGGTCGGGCCGGCGACTAACTATGGCTACACCTTC. It specifies CASGLVGPATNYGYTF.

At least ten counts were recorded for this clonotype. This sequence joins TRBV20-1 and TRBJ2-7; D may be TRBD2 (6 bases). Germline CDR1 is DFQATT and CDR2 is SNEGSKA (reference sequence). This CDR3 is 19 amino acids long. Trimming shortened V by 2 bases and J by 5 bases, and 31 bases separated the two germline ends. The CDR3 DNA reads TGCAGTGCTAGAACTAGACAGAGAAAGAATGAAGTAGCGGTCAACGAGCAGTACTTC. Translating gives CSARTRQRKNEVAVNEQYF.

In its sample, this clonotype was seen many times. The J gene is TRBJ2-7, the V gene TRBV3-1; D not resolved. CDR1 is LGHDT, CDR2 YNNKEL, per germline (reference sequence). The CDR3 is made up of 12 amino acids. Trimming left V 3 bases short and J 8 bases short, with 11 bases between. CDR3 in amino acids: CASSQGPRKQYF. CDR3 bases: TGTGCCAGCAGCCAGGGCCCTAGAAAGCAGTACTTC.

The chain is built from TRBV12-3 or TRBV12-4 and TRBJ1-2; TRBD1 matches at 7 bases. V was pared by 2 bases and J by 2 bases, with 5 bases of the junction left unmatched. CDR3 size: 15 residues. The CDR3 region has the DNA TGTGCCAGCAGTTTAAGTAAGGGGGCGAACTATGGCTACACCTTC. This translates into CASSLSKGANYGYTF.

Points on this clonotype: A much larger clonotype is one base distant, so this may be a read error. The conserved closing phenylalanine or tryptophan is absent in this CDR3, likely reflecting a read error. The chain combines TRBV7-2 with TRBJ2-4, with a possible D match to TRBD2 (5 bases). The germline V gene encodes CDR1 SGHTA and CDR2 FQGNSA. CDR3 size: 15 residues. The ends were cut back, 6 bases at V and 0 bases at J, with 12 bases in the middle. CDR3 coding DNA: TGTGCCAGCAGTCTAAGCGGAATAGCCAAAAACATTCAGTACTCC. Amino acids: CASSLSGIAKNIQYS.

The chain is built from TRBV30 and TRBJ1-1; TRBD1 aligns across 7 bases. V shed 3 bases, J shed 2 bases, and the junction held 6 bases outside the gene matches. Germline CDR1 is GTSNPN and CDR2 is SVGIG (reference sequence). The CDR3 covers 14 residues. The CDR3 sequence is CAWRTGRLNTEAFF. CDR3 bases: TGTGCCTGGAGGACAGGGCGCTTAAACACTGAAGCTTTCTTT.

This clonotype was counted many times. As DNA, the CDR3 is TGCGCCAGCAGCTTGGAACTAGCGGGGGGGTCGTACCAAGAGACCCAGTACTTC. Translating it yields CASSLELAGGSYQETQYF. This rearrangement joins TRBV5-1 to TRBJ2-5, with 13 bases identical to TRBD2. The V gene end was trimmed by 0 bases and the J gene end by 0 bases; junction bases not matched to a gene: 5. CDR3 length: 18 amino acids. The germline CDR1 and CDR2 sequences are SGHRS and YFSETQ.

This clonotype was recorded at least ten times. V is TRBV5-6 and J is TRBJ1-2; D is unresolved. Germline V CDR1 and CDR2: SGHDT, YYEEEE. The CDR3 extends over 16 amino acids. Trimming cost V 2 bases and J 4 bases, with 18 bases left between them. The CDR3 DNA is TGTGCCAGCAGCTTAACTAAGGTTGCACGAGGCTATGGCTACACCTTC. This codes for CASSLTKVARGYGYTF.

CDR3 DNA: TGTGCCAGTAGACAGCGAAGCTCTGGAAACACCATATATTTT. Its translation is CASRQRSSGNTIYF. This chain uses TRBV3-1 with TRBJ1-3, with D maybe TRBD1 (5 bases). Germline loops: CDR1 LGHDT, CDR2 YNNKEL (reference sequence). This CDR3 is built from 14 residues. V lost 9 bases, J lost 0 bases, and 12 bases lay in between.

This clonotype was found a few times. A read error may be the cause here, since a much bigger clone is one base away. As DNA, the CDR3 is TGTGCCTGCAGTTACGGGCTAGCAGGGGGTACAGATACGCAGTATTTT. This sequence encodes CACSYGLAGGTDTQYF. This chain uses TRBV6-6 with TRBJ2-3; TRBD1 matches at 7 bases. The CDR3 runs 16 residues. Germline V gene sequence: CDR1 MNHNY, CDR2 SVGAGI (reference sequence).

This clonotype was seen ten or more times. This chain connects TRBV5-6 to TRBJ2-2; D remains ambiguous. Germline CDR1 and CDR2: SGHDT and YYEEEE. This CDR3 comprises 15 residues. V was trimmed by 0 bases and J by 4 bases, leaving 10 bases between them. Here the CDR3 reads CASSLAGPGTGELFF. The CDR3 nucleotides are TGTGCCAGCAGCTTGGCTGGGCCGGGCACCGGGGAGCTGTTTTTT.

Only a few counts were recorded for this clonotype. The chain has TRBV7-2 and TRBJ1-1; D might be TRBD1 (5 bases). The germline V gene encodes CDR1 SGHTA and CDR2 FQGNSA. V was shortened by 6 bases and J by 10 bases, with 21 bases between the two germline ends. This CDR3 spans 14 amino acids. In nucleotides, the CDR3 is TGTGCCAGCAGTATGCCCGGGCCCCGGGGGTTAGCTTTCTTT. It is translated as CASSMPGPRGLAFF.

V usage is TRBV20-1 and J usage is TRBJ2-3; D may be TRBD2 (5 bases). Trimming stripped 6 bases from V and 11 bases from J, with 24 bases between. CDR1 DFQATT and CDR2 SNEGSKA come from the germline V gene (reference sequence). The CDR3 has 14 amino acids. In DNA form, the CDR3 reads TGCAGTGCGGAACAGCGGAGCTCCTACAATGAGCAGTATTTT. This encodes CSAEQRSSYNEQYF.

The sample holds many counts of this clonotype. The chain links TRBV5-1 to TRBJ2-1; unclear D gene. Looked up from germline, CDR1 is SGHRS and CDR2 is YFSETQ. The CDR3 has 14 residues. V lost 4 bases and J 2 bases, leaving 10 bases between the germline ends. The CDR3 region is CASSRESTYNEQFF. The CDR3 DNA sequence: TGCGCCAGCAGCCGTGAAAGTACCTACAATGAGCAGTTCTTC. The entire variable domain, with the rest obtained from reference TRBV5-1 and TRBJ2-1, is as follows: KAGVTQTPRYLIKTRGQQVTLSCSPISGHRSVSWYQQTPGQGLQFLFEYFSETQRNKGNFPGRFSGRQFSNSRSEMNVSTLELGDSALYLCASSRESTYNEQFFGPGTRLTVL.

This clonotype was counted a few times. The V and J genes are TRBV19 and TRBJ2-4; TRBD1 aligns across 9 bases. The trim removed 3 bases at V and 1 base at J, leaving 7 bases unmatched. Looked up from germline, CDR1 is LNHDA and CDR2 is SQIVND (reference sequence). The CDR3 totals 17 residues. The CDR3 region is CASSMFAGQGAKNIQYF. The CDR3, as DNA: TGTGCCAGTAGTATGTTTGCAGGACAGGGGGCCAAAAACATTCAGTACTTC.

This chain connects TRBV2 to TRBJ1-5; no reliable D call. CDR1 and CDR2 (germline): SNHLY, FYNNEI. V was pared by 2 bases and J by 14 bases, with 10 bases between. The CDR3 has 11 amino acids. CDR3 bases: TGTGCCAGCAGTGAACAGTCCTACGAGCATTTT. Translated, it gives CASSEQSYEHF.

The chain carries TRBV6-5 and TRBJ1-4; D is unclear. Per the germline V gene, CDR1 is MNHEY and CDR2 is SVGAGI. There are 14 residues in the CDR3. Trimming took 6 bases from V and 3 from J, leaving 11 bases between them. CDR3: CASSGGYPNEKLFF. DNA of the CDR3: TGTGCCAGCAGCGGCGGCTACCCTAATGAAAAACTGTTTTTT.

Many counts were recorded for this clonotype. The chain uses TRBV9 and TRBJ2-1; possible D gene TRBD2, 5 bases. V lost 4 bases to trimming and J lost 4 bases, with 9 bases between them. CDR3 length equals 13 residues. The germline V gene encodes CDR1 SGDLS and CDR2 YYNGEE. CDR3 bases: TGTGCCAGCAGCCGGGATGCTTACAATGAGCAGTTCTTC. Protein sequence: CASSRDAYNEQFF.

The V gene is TRBV5-6, the J gene TRBJ2-7, with 11 bases aligning to TRBD1. This CDR3 contains 15 residues. Germline CDR1 and CDR2: SGHDT and YYEEEE. Trimming took 2 bases from V and 4 from J; bases not matched to a gene: 5. CDR3 in amino acids: CASSFAGQGAYEQYF. Here the CDR3 DNA reads TGTGCCAGCAGCTTCGCAGGACAGGGGGCGTACGAGCAGTACTTC. Variable domain in full (rest from reference TRBV5-6 and TRBJ2-7): DAGVTQSPTHLIKTRGQQVTLRCSPKSGHDTVSWYQQALGQGPQFIFQYYEEEERQRGNFPDRFSGHQFPNYSSELNVNALLLGDSALYLCASSFAGQGAYEQYFGPGTRLTVT.

This clonotype was seen just once. The chain joins TRBV7-8 to TRBJ2-1, with D possibly TRBD2 on 6 matching bases. The CDR3 totals 19 residues. CDR1 is SGHVS and CDR2 is FQNEAQ in the germline V gene. With 9 bases removed from V and 3 bases from J, the gap between germline ends came to 30 bases. Here the CDR3 reads CARSTPNPPVAENYNEQFF. CDR3 bases: TGTGCCAGAAGCACACCCAACCCCCCAGTAGCGGAAAACTACAATGAGCAGTTCTTC.

This clonotype was seen a single time. The CDR3 region has the DNA TGCAGCGTTGGTGGACGGCACTCCTACGAGCAGTACTTC. Its protein product is CSVGGRHSYEQYF. The rearrangement links TRBV29-1 to TRBJ2-7; D not certain. Trimming stripped 4 bases from V and 0 bases from J, with 10 bases between. The CDR3 contains 13 residues. CDR1 is SQVTM and CDR2 is ANQGSEA in the germline V gene.

This clonotype was observed many times. One base away lies a much larger clone, so this may be a sequencing read error. The chain has TRBV5-8 and TRBJ1-6, with 7 bases matching TRBD1. There are 15 residues in the CDR3. Germline lookup yields CDR1 SGHTS and CDR2 YDEGEE. V was clipped by 4 bases and J by 6 bases; unmatched bases: 7. This CDR3 is CASSTDRAGNSPLHF. The CDR3 nucleotides read TGTGCCAGCAGCACAGACAGGGCCGGTAATTCACCCCTCCACTTT.

This clonotype occurred many times. Possible read error: a much larger clone is one base away. J is TRBJ2-7 and V is TRBV10-1, with TRBD1 matching over 9 bases. Germline lookup yields CDR1 WNHNN and CDR2 SYGVQD (reference sequence). This CDR3 is built from 12 residues. The CDR3 sequence is CTSSPDRGEQYF. The CDR3 DNA is TGCACCAGCAGTCCGGACAGGGGCGAGCAGTACTTC.

The gene calls are TRBV12-3 or TRBV12-4 and TRBJ2-7, with a weak D call TRBD1 (6 bases). The ends were cut back, 3 bases at V and 1 base at J, with 10 bases in the middle. The length of the CDR3 is 14 residues. CDR3 sequence (DNA): TGTGCCAGCAGTTTCGGGACACGATCCTACGAGCAGTACTTC. Translation: CASSFGTRSYEQYF.

This clonotype was recorded many times. V is TRBV20-1 and J is TRBJ2-5, with D hard to call. V lost 0 bases, J lost 5 bases, and 7 bases lay in between. The CDR3 is made up of 12 amino acids. Germline V CDR1 and CDR2: DFQATT, SNEGSKA (reference sequence). The CDR3 nucleotides are TGCAGTGCTAGAGATCAATGGGAGACCCAGTACTTC. Its translation: CSARDQWETQYF.

This clonotype appeared many times. A read error may be the cause here, since a much bigger clone is one base away. The rearrangement joins TRBV4-1 to TRBJ2-5; D is perhaps TRBD1 (6 bases). Per germline, CDR1 MGHRA and CDR2 YSYEKL. The germline V and J ends were trimmed by 4 bases and 0 bases, with 12 bases remaining between them. The CDR3 has 15 amino acids. The CDR3 is CASSRKGHYQETQYF. Written as DNA, the CDR3 is TGCGCCAGCAGCCGTAAGGGACATTACCAAGAGACCCAGTACTTC.

The chain uses TRBV20-1 and TRBJ2-7; 8 nucleotides agree with TRBD1. The CDR3 length is 14 residues. Germline V CDR1 and CDR2: DFQATT, SNEGSKA (reference sequence). V trimming: 3 bases; J trimming: 0 bases; junction bases outside the gene matches: 4. CDR3 sequence reads: CSARVTGGSYEQYF. The DNA of the CDR3 is TGCAGTGCTAGGGTCACAGGGGGCTCCTACGAGCAGTACTTC.

Of note for this clonotype: A much larger clone lies one base from this, so it may be a read error. The rearrangement joins TRBV11-3 to TRBJ1-2, with a tentative D call TRBD1 (5 bases). The V end lost 5 bases, the J end lost 10 bases, and 14 bases lay between the germline ends. The germline CDR1 and CDR2 sequences are SGHNT and YENEEA. CDR3 size: 12 residues. The CDR3 here is CASSQAGRAYTF. The CDR3 DNA is TGTGCCAGCAGCCAGGCGGGGCGAGCCTACACCTTC. Full variable domain (rest looked up from reference TRBV11-3 and TRBJ1-2): EAGVVQSPRYKIIEKKQPVAFWCNPISGHNTLYWYLQNLGQGPELLIRYENEEAVDDSQLPKDRFSAERLKGVDSTLKIQPAELGDSAVYLCASSQAGRAYTFGSGTRLTVV.